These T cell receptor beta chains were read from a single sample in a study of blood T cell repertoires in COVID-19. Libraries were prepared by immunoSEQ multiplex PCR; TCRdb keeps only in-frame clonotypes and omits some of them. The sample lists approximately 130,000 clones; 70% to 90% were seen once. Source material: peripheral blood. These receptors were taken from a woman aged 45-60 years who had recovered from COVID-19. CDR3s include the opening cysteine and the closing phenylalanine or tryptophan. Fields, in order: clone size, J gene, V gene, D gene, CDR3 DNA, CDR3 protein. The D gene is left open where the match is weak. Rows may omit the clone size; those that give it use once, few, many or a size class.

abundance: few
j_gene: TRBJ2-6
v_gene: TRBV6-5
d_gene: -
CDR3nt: TGTGCCAGCAGTTACTCAGGGGTTGGGGCCAACGTCCTGACTTTC
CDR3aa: CASSYSGVGANVLTF

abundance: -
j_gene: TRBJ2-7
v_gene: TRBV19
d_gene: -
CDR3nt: TGTGCCAGTAGTATACCACAGGGTCGTGGGGAGCAGTACTTC
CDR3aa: CASSIPQGRGEQYF

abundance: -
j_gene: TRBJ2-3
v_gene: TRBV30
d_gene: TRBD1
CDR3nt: TGTGCCTGGAGCCCGGACAGGGTTGGCGATACGCAGTATTTT
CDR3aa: CAWSPDRVGDTQYF

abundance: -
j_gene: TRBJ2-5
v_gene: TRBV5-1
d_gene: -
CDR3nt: TGCGCCAGCAGCCACGACCCGGGGAAAGAGACCCAGTACTTC
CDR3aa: CASSHDPGKETQYF

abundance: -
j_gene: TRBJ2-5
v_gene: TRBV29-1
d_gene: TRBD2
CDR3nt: TGCAGCGGAATCGGCGGGAGGGGAGAGACCCAGTACTTC
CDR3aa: CSGIGGRGETQYF

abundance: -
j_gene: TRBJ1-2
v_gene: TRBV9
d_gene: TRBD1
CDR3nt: TGTGCCAGCAGCGTAGGGACAGGGGGCTCGAACTATGGCTACACCTTC
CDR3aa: CASSVGTGGSNYGYTF

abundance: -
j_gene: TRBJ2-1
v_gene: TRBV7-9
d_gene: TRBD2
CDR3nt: TGTGCCAGCAGGGTTGGTCGACTAGCGGGGCCTAATGAGCAGTTCTTC
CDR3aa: CASRVGRLAGPNEQFF

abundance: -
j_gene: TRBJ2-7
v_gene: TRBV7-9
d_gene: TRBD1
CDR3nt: TGTGCCAGCAGCGGACAGGGGTTCCACGAGCAGTACTTC
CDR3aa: CASSGQGFHEQYF

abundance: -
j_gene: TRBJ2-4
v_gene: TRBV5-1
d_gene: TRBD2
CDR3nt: TGCGCCAGCAGCTGGGGACTAGGTCGGGCCAAAAACATTCAGTACTTC
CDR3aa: CASSWGLGRAKNIQYF

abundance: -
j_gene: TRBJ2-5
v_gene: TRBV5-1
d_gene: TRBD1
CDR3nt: TGCGCCAGCAGCTTGGTCGGGACAGAGTGGCAAGAGACCCAGTACTTC
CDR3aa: CASSLVGTEWQETQYF

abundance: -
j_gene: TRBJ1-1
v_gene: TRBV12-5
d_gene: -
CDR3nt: TGTGCTAGTGGTCCTCGGGGGGGTTCGAACACTGAAGCTTTCTTT
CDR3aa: CASGPRGGSNTEAFF

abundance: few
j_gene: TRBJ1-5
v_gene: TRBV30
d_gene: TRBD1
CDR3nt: TGTGCCTGGAGTGACTCTAAGATGACAGGGGATAATCAGCCCCAGCATTTT
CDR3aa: CAWSDSKMTGDNQPQHF

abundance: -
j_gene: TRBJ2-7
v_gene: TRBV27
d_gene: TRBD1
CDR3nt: TGTGCCAGCAGGCGCCTTACAGGGGACGAGCAGTACTTC
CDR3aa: CASRRLTGDEQYF

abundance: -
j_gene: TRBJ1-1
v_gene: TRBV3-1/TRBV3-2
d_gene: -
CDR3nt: TGTGCCAGCAGCCAAGTTCAGGGGCGACGAAACACTGAAGCTTTCTTT
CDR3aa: CASSQVQGRRNTEAFF

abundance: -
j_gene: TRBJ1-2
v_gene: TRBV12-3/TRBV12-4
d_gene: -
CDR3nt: TGTGCCAGCAGGGACAGCTTGGATGGCTACACCTTC
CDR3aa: CASRDSLDGYTF

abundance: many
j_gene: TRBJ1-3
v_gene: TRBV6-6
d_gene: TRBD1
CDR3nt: TGTGCCAGCAGTTCTCGGACAGGCCCTGGAAACACCATATATTTT
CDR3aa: CASSSRTGPGNTIYF

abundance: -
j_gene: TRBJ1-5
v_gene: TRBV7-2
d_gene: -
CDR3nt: TGTGCCAGCAGCTTAGATTCTAGGAATCAGCCCCAGCATTTT
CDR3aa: CASSLDSRNQPQHF

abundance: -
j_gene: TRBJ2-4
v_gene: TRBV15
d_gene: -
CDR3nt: TGTGCCACCAGCAGAGATCAGATAGCCAAAAACATTCAGTACTTC
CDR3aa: CATSRDQIAKNIQYF